The entry below describes one T cell receptor (beta chain). The antigen remains undetermined. The sample belongs to a study of graft-versus-host responses after intestinal transplantation. For the study at large: The whole recipient group had anti-thymocyte globulin induction followed by tacrolimus and steroids for around 3 years. Study-wide findings and caveats: The highest levels of circulating GvH clones went along with early declines in HvG clones after transplant.

CDR3 length: 14 amino acids. Germline assignment: CDR1 MDHEN and CDR2 SYDVKM. V shed 0 bases, J shed 3 bases, and the junction held 0 bases outside the gene matches. Measured with immunoSEQ multiplex PCR; TCRdb has only the in-frame clones, and not every one. The data hold over 100,000 clones, with about 92% observed a single time. This TCR was recovered from a human donor who was the organ donor for an intestinal transplant. The material sequenced was unstimulated CD8+ T cells sorted from spleen or lymph node cells, taken before transplant. J is TRBJ2-7 and V is TRBV28; 9 nucleotides line up with TRBD1. The CDR3: CASSLWGQGYEQYF. In DNA, the CDR3 is TGTGCCAGCAGTTTATGGGGACAGGGCTACGAGCAGTACTTC.